This TCR beta chain was recovered during a study of CD8 T cells in Susac syndrome. RNA totalling about 0.5 to 1 ug underwent reverse transcription with random hexamers. It was immunoSEQ multiplex PCR that amplified TCR beta CDR3 across 54 Vbeta and 13 Jbeta. MiXCR, run by TCRdb on the immunoSEQ multiplex PCR reads, gives a single entry per CDR3 protein. Among approximately 230,000 distinct CDR3 sequences listed, just under 95% were seen once. The sequenced material came from CD4+ T cells from PBMCs. This clonotype was obtained from a human donor with multiple sclerosis.

For the CDR3, the DNA is TGTGCCAGCAGTTACTCGGGAGAATCCTATAATTCACCCCTCCACTTT. This codes for CASSYSGESYNSPLHF. The chain links TRBV6-5 to TRBJ1-6; no clear D. Trimming removed 0 bases at V and 1 base at J, with 7 bases between. The CDR3 runs to 16 residues. CDR1 and CDR2 (germline): MNHEY, SVGAGI.